Sequencing of this T cell receptor beta chain was carried out in a study of blood T cell repertoires in COVID-19. At the level of the study: Acute and convalescent COVID-19 samples came from the United States, Italy and Spain.

Residents of over 20 US areas, aged 18 to 89 years, made up the participants. Cohorts were determined from participant-reported clinical history. Original methodology: Amplification of reference gene primers was used by the study to estimate nucleated cell counts. The method was immunoSEQ multiplex PCR; TCRdb's version includes in-frame clones alone and lacks a portion of them. The V and J calls and the clone size are those of that table, but D and trimming were determined from the DNA. The sample holds under 350,000 clones, roughly 85% seen once. V shed 0 bases and J shed 0 bases, with 15 bases lying between them. CDR1 MNHNS and CDR2 SASEGT come from the germline V gene. The CDR3 runs 18 residues.

The V call is TRBV6-1, the J call TRBJ1-5; TRBD1 might be the D (5 bases). Sequenced: PBMCs or T cells enriched from blood (not recorded which). The TCR sequence derives from a woman aged 40 to 49 with acute COVID-19. This CDR3 is CASSEALSRVHSNQPQHF. CDR3 nucleotides: TGTGCCAGCAGTGAAGCGCTGTCCAGGGTACATAGCAATCAGCCCCAGCATTTT.